The T cell receptor beta chain under discussion was sequenced for a study of regulatory T cells in long-lasting Graves disease. Time point in this sample: newly diagnosed GD, antithyroid drugs for less than 3 months. The authors made the TCR library using RNA they extracted from PBMCs. V lost 5 bases to trimming and J lost 8 bases, with 21 bases between them. The CDR3 covers 15 residues. Looked up from germline, CDR1 is SNHLY and CDR2 is FYNNEI. General observations from the study: Persistent disease exhibited a predilection for TRBV28, TRBJ1-2 and TRBJ2-5.

To make TCR beta libraries, researchers used iRepertoire HTBI primers and Arm-PCR of CDR3 regions. TCRdb called the multiplex PCR reads again in MiXCR, with one record for every CDR3 protein. The table has about 440,000 distinct CDR3 sequences, roughly 15% seen once. This clonotype appeared a few times. No antigen is known for it. Separately, the same data were catalogued under a study of T cells in Graves' hyperthyroidism and ophthalmopathy.

Sequences were derived from peripheral blood mononuclear cells (PBMCs), sampled at new diagnosis, from a patient treated with antithyroid drugs. This sequence joins TRBV2 and TRBJ1-2, with a weak D call TRBD1 (5 bases). This receptor was taken from a woman in her thirties with Graves disease. Here the CDR3 reads CASSLDTFSPKGYTF. The CDR3 DNA follows: TGTGCCAGCAGTCTGGACACCTTTTCCCCCAAAGGCTACACCTTC.